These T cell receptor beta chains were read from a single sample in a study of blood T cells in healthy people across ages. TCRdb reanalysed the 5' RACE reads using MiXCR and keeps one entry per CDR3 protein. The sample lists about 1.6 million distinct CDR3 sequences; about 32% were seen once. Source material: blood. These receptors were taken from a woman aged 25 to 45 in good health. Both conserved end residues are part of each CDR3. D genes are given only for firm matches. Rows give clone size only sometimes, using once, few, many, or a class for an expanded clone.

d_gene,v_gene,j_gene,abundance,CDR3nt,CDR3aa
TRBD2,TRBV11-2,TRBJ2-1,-,TGTGCCAGCAGCTTAGATCCCCCGACTAGCGCAAATAGTGAGCAGTTCTTC,CASSLDPPTSANSEQFF
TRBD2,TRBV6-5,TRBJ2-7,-,TGTGCCAGCAGTCCCGGGACTAGCGGGGGCCAGCAGTACTTC,CASSPGTSGGQQYF
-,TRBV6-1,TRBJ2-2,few,TGTGCCAGCAGTGATCCAACAGGCCACTCGAACACCGGGGAGCTGTTTTTT,CASSDPTGHSNTGELFF
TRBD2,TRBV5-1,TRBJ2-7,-,TGCGCCAGCAGCGGAAGAAGCGGGAGCGGCTACGAGCAGTACTTC,CASSGRSGSGYEQYF
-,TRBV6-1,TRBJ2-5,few,TGTGCCAGCACCTCCGGGACGCAAAGGGAAGAGACCCAGTACTTC,CASTSGTQREETQYF
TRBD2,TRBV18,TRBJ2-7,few,TGTGCCAGCTCACCAGTAGCGGGAGAAACCCACGAGCAGTACTTC,CASSPVAGETHEQYF
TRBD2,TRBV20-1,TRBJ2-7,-,TGCAGTGCTAGAGATACACTAGCGGGAGCGGGGTACAATGAGCAGTACTTC,CSARDTLAGAGYNEQYF
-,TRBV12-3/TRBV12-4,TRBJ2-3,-,TGTGCCTCACGCGAATGGGGGGGCGCAGATATGCAGTATTTT,CASREWGGADMQYF
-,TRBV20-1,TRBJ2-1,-,TGCAGTGCTCACAACCAGAAGACCTACAATGAGCAGTTCTTC,CSAHNQKTYNEQFF
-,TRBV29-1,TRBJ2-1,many,TGCAGCGTTGAAGGGTGGGGCCCCTCCTACAATGAGCAGTTCTTC,CSVEGWGPSYNEQFF
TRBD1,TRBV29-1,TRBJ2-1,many,TGCAGCGTACCGACAGGGATTGATTCCTACAATGAGCAGTTCTTC,CSVPTGIDSYNEQFF
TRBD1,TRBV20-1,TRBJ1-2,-,TGCAGTGCTAGAGAGAGCCTGGGACAGCTCTATGGCTACACCTTC,CSARESLGQLYGYTF
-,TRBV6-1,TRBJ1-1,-,TGTGCCAGCAGTGACTATCTGAACACTGAAGCTTTCTTT,CASSDYLNTEAFF
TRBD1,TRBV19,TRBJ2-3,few,TGTGCCAGTAGTATACAGGGGGCTACAGATACGCAGTATTTT,CASSIQGATDTQYF
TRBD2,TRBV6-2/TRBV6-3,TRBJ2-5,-,TGTGCCAGCAGTTACGGGGGCGGGGGGGCCAAGGAGCAGTACTTC,CASSYGGGGAKEQYF
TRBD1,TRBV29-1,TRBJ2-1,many,TGCAGCGTTGCACCAGGGGGCGCGGGTCATAATGAGCAGTTCTTC,CSVAPGGAGHNEQFF
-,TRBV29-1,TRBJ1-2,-,TGCAGCGTGAGCCCCAGGTTCTCTAACTATGGCTACACCTTC,CSVSPRFSNYGYTF
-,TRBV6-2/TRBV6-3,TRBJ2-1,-,TGTGCCAGCAGTTACAATGTAAAGGGCTCCTACAATGAGCAGTTCTTC,CASSYNVKGSYNEQFF
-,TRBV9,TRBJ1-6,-,TGTGCCAGCAGCGCGACACCCCTTAATTCACCCCTCCACTTT,CASSATPLNSPLHF
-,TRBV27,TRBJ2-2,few,TGTGCCAGCAGTTATCCCAACACCGGGGAGCTGTTTTTT,CASSYPNTGELFF
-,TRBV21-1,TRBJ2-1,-,TGTGCCAGCATCGTAGGCAGGGTAAGGTACAATGAGCAGTTCTTC,CASIVGRVRYNEQFF
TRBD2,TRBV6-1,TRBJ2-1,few,TGTGCCGGCAGACCTACTAGCGGGGGGTACTCCGGGGACAATGAGCAGTTCTTC,CAGRPTSGGYSGDNEQFF
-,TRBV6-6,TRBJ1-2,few,TGTGCCAGCAGTTACTTGGGAGATTTTTATGGCTACACCTTC,CASSYLGDFYGYTF
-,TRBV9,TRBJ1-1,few,TGTGCCAGCAGCCCACACCTTGGTGAAGCTTTCTTT,CASSPHLGEAFF
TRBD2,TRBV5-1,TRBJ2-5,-,TGCGCCAGCGCCACCCTGGCCGGGGGGTGGGAGACCCAGTACTTC,CASATLAGGWETQYF
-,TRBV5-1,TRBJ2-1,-,TGCGCCAGCGGTTCAAAGGGGAAAAAAAATGAGCAGTTCTTC,CASGSKGKKNEQFF
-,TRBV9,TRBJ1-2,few,TGTGCCAGCAGCGTATGGGGGGATGAGGGCTACACCTTC,CASSVWGDEGYTF
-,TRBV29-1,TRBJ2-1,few,TGCAGCTCCTGGGGTGGGAGTAAAACAGGGAATGAGCAGTTCTTC,CSSWGGSKTGNEQFF
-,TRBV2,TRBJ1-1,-,TGTGCCAGCAGTGCGAGTGACGTTGATACAGCTTTCTTT,CASSASDVDTAFF
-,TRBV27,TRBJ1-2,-,TGTGCCAGCAGTTTGTCAGGGTACGGCGGCTACACCTTC,CASSLSGYGGYTF
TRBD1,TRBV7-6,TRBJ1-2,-,TGTGCCAGCTTATTTGGGACAGGGGGGTACCATGGCTACACCTTC,CASLFGTGGYHGYTF
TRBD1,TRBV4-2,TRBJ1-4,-,TGTGCCAGCAGCCAAGAGGGCCCCGGGACAGGGGGTGAAAAACTGTTTTTT,CASSQEGPGTGGEKLFF
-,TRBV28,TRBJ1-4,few,TGTGCCGGCAGTTTTGCAATGGGCGGAACAACTAATGAAAAACTGTTTTTT,CAGSFAMGGTTNEKLFF
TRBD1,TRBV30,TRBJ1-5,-,TGTGCCTGGAGTGGAAGAACAGGGGCTAGCAATCAGCCCCAGCATTTT,CAWSGRTGASNQPQHF
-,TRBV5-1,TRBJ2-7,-,TGCGCCAGCAGCTTGGCGGGTATAGCAGAGGGCTCCTACGAGCAGTACTTC,CASSLAGIAEGSYEQYF
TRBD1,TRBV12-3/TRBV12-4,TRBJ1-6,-,TGTGCCAGCAGTTTTAAGGACAGGGGCTCACCCCTCCACTTT,CASSFKDRGSPLHF
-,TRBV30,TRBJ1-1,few,TGTGCCTGGAGTGGAGGGTACGACACTGAAGCTTTCTTT,CAWSGGYDTEAFF
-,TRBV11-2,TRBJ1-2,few,TGTGCCAGCAGTTACCCGGGGGGCTACTATGGCTACACCTTC,CASSYPGGYYGYTF
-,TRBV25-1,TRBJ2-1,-,TGTGCCAGCAGTGAATACCAAGCGGCCGACAATGAGCAGTTCTTC,CASSEYQAADNEQFF
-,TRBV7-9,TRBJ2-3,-,TGTGCCAGCAGCTGGCCGAAGGACGGATTAACAGATACGCAGTATTTT,CASSWPKDGLTDTQYF
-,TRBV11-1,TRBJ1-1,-,TGTACCAGCAGCTTAACTCGGGTAAGGAACACTGAAGCTTTCTTT,CTSSLTRVRNTEAFF
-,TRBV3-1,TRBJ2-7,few,TGTGCCAGCAGCCAAGGCCTAGACTCCTACGAGCAGTACTTC,CASSQGLDSYEQYF
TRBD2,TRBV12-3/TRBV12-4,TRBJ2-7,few,TGTGCCAGCAGTCAGAGCGGGAGTAATAACGAGCAGTACTTC,CASSQSGSNNEQYF
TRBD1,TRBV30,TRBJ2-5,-,TGTGCCTGGAGTGTCCAAGGGCCAGGGGGCGCGACCCAGTACTTC,CAWSVQGPGGATQYF